These 21 T cell receptor beta chains share one sample of origin, sequenced in a study of quantifying T cell responses using KT2 cells. The overall study: cDNA was made from DNase-treated RNA using alpha and beta constant primers.

An oligo carrying a UMI was ligated to the cDNA 3' end. The first PCR ran roughly 4 cycles with an equimolar RC1.1 and RC1.2 beta primer mix. TCRdb re-derived calls from the UMI-ligation and nested PCR reads in MiXCR, one entry per CDR3 protein. Of tens of thousands of distinct CDR3 sequences in the sample, about a tenth are singletons; the top ten hold about 9.5%. Material for sequencing was PBMCs spiked with cells of the T cell clone KT2. All receptors derive from a human donor.

This clonotype has more than one count but fewer than ten. This sequence joins TRBV10-3 and TRBJ2-5; tentatively, D is TRBD1 (5 bases). CDR3 length: 16 residues. V shed 2 bases and J shed 4 bases, with 17 bases lying between them. Germline assignment: CDR1 ENHRY and CDR2 SYGVKD. The CDR3: CAISEPQGSEGETQYF. The CDR3 DNA follows: TGTGCCATCAGTGAGCCCCAGGGTTCAGAAGGAGAGACCCAGTACTTC.

V gene TRBV12-3 or TRBV12-4 combines with J gene TRBJ2-3; D not certain. The CDR3 has 12 residues. Trimming left V 9 bases short and J 5 bases short, with 12 bases between. CDR3 nucleotide sequence: TGTGCCAGTAGTCGAATCAGAGATACGCAGTATTTT. As protein: CASSRIRDTQYF.

The rearrangement uses TRBV19 and TRBJ2-1; 9 bases align to TRBD2. CDR3 size: 20 residues. Germline trimming cut 4 bases from V and 2 bases from J; bases unmatched to any gene: 18. Looked up from germline, CDR1 is LNHDA and CDR2 is SQIVND (reference sequence). The CDR3 sequence is CASSTPLGSGSPGTYNEQFF. CDR3 DNA: TGTGCCAGTAGTACCCCATTGGGTAGCGGGAGTCCGGGAACCTACAATGAGCAGTTCTTC.

This clonotype was found many times. The genes are TRBV3-1 and TRBJ2-1; D may be TRBD2 (5 bases). This CDR3 comprises 15 residues. V lost 0 bases and J lost 4, with 10 bases in between. Germline V lookup: CDR1 LGHDT, CDR2 YNNKEL (reference sequence). In DNA form, the CDR3 reads TGTGCCAGCAGCCAAGATACCCGGGAATACAATGAGCAGTTCTTC. It yields the protein CASSQDTREYNEQFF.

This clonotype has a handful of counts. The CDR3 protein is CASSQAHRGNNSPLHF. In nucleotides, the CDR3 is TGTGCCAGCAGCCAGGCACACAGGGGGAATAATTCACCCCTCCACTTT. This rearrangement joins TRBV4-2 to TRBJ1-6; TRBD1 aligns across 8 bases. CDR3 size: 16 residues. Trimming at V came to 3 bases and at J to 5 bases, leaving 6 bases not matched to a gene. CDR1 is LGHNA and CDR2 is YNFKEQ in the germline V gene.

This clonotype was recorded a few times. The rearrangement links TRBV2 to TRBJ1-2; D is uncertain. The CDR3 runs to 12 residues. Trimming stripped 3 bases from V and 4 bases from J, with 6 bases between. Germline lookup yields CDR1 SNHLY and CDR2 FYNNEI. The chain's CDR3 is CASSDRSYGYTF. Here the CDR3 DNA reads TGTGCCAGCAGTGACAGATCCTATGGCTACACCTTC.

This chain connects TRBV10-3 to TRBJ2-3, with TRBD2 as a possible D gene (5 bases). The V gene lost 0 bases and the J gene lost 6 bases, with 13 bases spanning the gap. The CDR3 length is 15 residues. CDR1 is ENHRY, CDR2 SYGVKD, per germline. The CDR3 coding sequence is TGTGCCATCAGTGAGTCTGGGAGAGAGGAGGATACGCAGTATTTT. Protein product: CAISESGREEDTQYF.

This clonotype was counted between two and nine times. This chain uses TRBV5-1 with TRBJ1-6, with 7 bases matching TRBD1. J was trimmed by 5 bases and V by 4 bases; bases with no gene match: 9. Germline CDR1 is SGHRS and CDR2 is YFSETQ. The CDR3 runs to 16 residues. DNA of the CDR3: TGCGCCAGCAGCGTAATACCGGGACAGAATAATTCACCCCTCCACTTT. Its protein product is CASSVIPGQNNSPLHF.

The chain recombines TRBV20-1 with TRBJ2-3; 11 bases match TRBD2. Germline CDR1 reads DFQATT; CDR2 reads SNEGSKA (reference sequence). After removal of 6 bases from V and 5 bases from J, the junction contained 10 bases not matched to a gene. The CDR3 covers 15 residues. The CDR3 DNA reads TGCAGTGCGGATATAGCGGGAGGGCAAAGAGATACGCAGTATTTT. Amino acids: CSADIAGGQRDTQYF.

This clonotype was seen many times. The chain carries TRBV20-1 and TRBJ1-1, with unresolved D. The CDR3 extends over 15 amino acids. Germline V gene sequence: CDR1 DFQATT, CDR2 SNEGSKA (reference sequence). Between the trimmed V and J ends, which lost 5 bases and 0 bases, there was a span of 16 bases. CDR3 loop: CSAPRRAGVNTEAFF. As DNA, the CDR3 is TGCAGTGCTCCGAGACGGGCCGGCGTGAACACTGAAGCTTTCTTT.

The genes are TRBV13 and TRBJ1-1; D is possibly TRBD1 (6 bases). The V end lost 3 bases, the J end lost 2 bases, and 19 bases lay between the germline ends. The CDR3 contains 17 residues. Germline-derived CDR1 and CDR2 are PRHDT and FYEKMQ (reference sequence). This CDR3 is CASSFLQLRDTNTEAFF. Written as DNA, the CDR3 is TGTGCCAGCAGCTTTCTCCAGCTCCGGGACACCAACACTGAAGCTTTCTTT. Full variable domain (missing parts from reference TRBV13 and TRBJ1-1): AAGVIQSPRHLIKEKRETATLKCYPIPRHDTVYWYQQGPGQDPQFLISFYEKMQSDKGSIPDRFSAQQFSDYHSELNMSSLELGDSALYFCASSFLQLRDTNTEAFFGQGTRLTVV.

In this sample, this clonotype turned up many times. This chain connects TRBV7-9 to TRBJ2-7; 12 bases fit TRBD2. Germline V gives CDR1 SEHNR, CDR2 FQNEAQ (reference sequence). The CDR3 covers 16 residues. J was trimmed by 4 bases and V by 3 bases; bases with no gene match: 7. CDR3 amino acids: CASSFLAGGPGYEQYF. CDR3 coding DNA: TGTGCCAGCAGCTTCCTAGCGGGAGGGCCGGGTTACGAGCAGTACTTC.

Judged by abundance, this clonotype is medium-sized (0.01 to 0.1%). This chain joins TRBV29-1 and TRBJ2-7; the D gene could be TRBD1 or TRBD2 (5 bases each). V was pared by 6 bases and J by 0 bases, with 9 bases between. The CDR3 is 12 amino acids. Germline-derived CDR1 and CDR2 are SQVTM and ANQGSEA. The DNA of the CDR3 is TGCAGCGTCCGGGACCCCTCCTACGAGCAGTACTTC. This translates into CSVRDPSYEQYF.

A few counts support this clonotype. This rearrangement joins TRBV12-3 or TRBV12-4 to TRBJ1-4, with D perhaps matching TRBD1 (6 bases). This CDR3 comprises 14 residues. V was clipped by 7 bases and J by 7 bases, with 16 bases between them. This chain's CDR3 is CASTWGGRGEKLFF. CDR3 sequence (DNA): TGTGCCAGCACCTGGGGGGGCAGGGGTGAAAAACTGTTTTTT.

This chain connects TRBV7-9 to TRBJ1-2; a possible D gene is TRBD1 (5 bases). Germline V gene data show CDR1 as SEHNR and CDR2 as FQNEAQ (reference sequence). Trimming stripped 3 bases from V and 2 bases from J, with 10 bases between. The CDR3 runs 14 residues. CDR3 sequence: CASSFRDGNYGYTF. The CDR3 coding sequence is TGTGCCAGCAGCTTCCGGGACGGCAACTATGGCTACACCTTC.

The sample holds a few counts of this clonotype. The chain is built from TRBV5-4 and TRBJ2-2; D gene ambiguous. This CDR3 contains 14 residues. Germline loops: CDR1 SGHNT, CDR2 YYREEE (reference sequence). V lost 4 bases and J 2 bases, leaving 9 bases between the germline ends. CDR3 coding DNA: TGTGCCAGCAGCCCCGACGGAAACACCGGGGAGCTGTTTTTT. Its protein is CASSPDGNTGELFF.

This clonotype was found many times. The V and J genes are TRBV20-1 and TRBJ2-3, with D perhaps matching TRBD1 or TRBD2 (5 bases each). Trimming pared 3 bases from V and 4 bases from J, leaving 14 bases between. From germline, CDR1 is DFQATT and CDR2 SNEGSKA (reference sequence). CDR3 size: 14 residues. The CDR3 reads CSASQGEGPDTQYF. The CDR3, as DNA: TGCAGTGCTAGTCAGGGAGAGGGTCCAGATACGCAGTATTTT.

This clonotype was recorded a few times. This chain uses TRBV14 with TRBJ2-1; maybe TRBD1 (5 bases). The V end lost 4 bases, the J end lost 10 bases, and 14 bases lay between the germline ends. Germline V gene data show CDR1 as SGHDN and CDR2 as FVKESK. CDR3 size: 13 residues. This CDR3 reads CASSPRLSGEQFF. CDR3 bases: TGTGCCAGCAGCCCCCGATTGTCAGGGGAGCAGTTCTTC. The variable domain in full, with the rest retrieved from reference TRBV14 and TRBJ2-1, is EAGVTQFPSHSVIEKGQTVTLRCDPISGHDNLYWYRRVMGKEIKFLLHFVKESKQDESGMPNNRFLAERTGGTYSTLKVQPAELEDSGVYFCASSPRLSGEQFFGPGTRLTVL.

In this sample, this clonotype turned up a few times. The rearrangement joins TRBV7-9 to TRBJ2-1; D unclear. CDR1 is SEHNR and CDR2 is FQNEAQ in the germline V gene (reference sequence). V was trimmed by 1 base and J by 6 bases, leaving 7 bases between them. The CDR3 contains 13 residues. The CDR3 is CASSLGNSNEQFF. CDR3 DNA: TGTGCCAGCAGCTTAGGAAATAGCAATGAGCAGTTCTTC.

In this sample, this clonotype turned up a few times. V gene TRBV7-9 combines with J gene TRBJ2-1; 9 positions match TRBD2. The trim removed 1 base at V and 4 bases at J, leaving 5 bases unmatched. Germline loops: CDR1 SEHNR, CDR2 FQNEAQ (reference sequence). The CDR3 is 16 residues long. The CDR3 DNA follows: TGTGCCAGCAGCTTAGGGGCTAGCGGGACTTACAATGAGCAGTTCTTC. Its protein product is CASSLGASGTYNEQFF.

In this sample, this clonotype turned up many times. The chain employs TRBV18 and TRBJ2-7, with D possibly matching TRBD2 (7 bases). Germline CDR1 reads KGHSH; CDR2 reads LQKENI. There are 14 residues in the CDR3. V lost 6 bases, J lost 5 bases, and 17 bases lay in between. Here the CDR3 reads CASSLTGGRDEQYF. Here the CDR3 DNA reads TGTGCCAGCTCCCTAACGGGGGGCCGGGACGAGCAGTACTTC.